These 30 T cell receptor beta chains came from one sample sequenced in a study of OX40 agonist ivuxolimab in advanced cancers. Repertoires were generated with immunoSEQ multiplex PCR, while TCRdb's copy carries only in-frame clones and drops some. The sample holds around 60,000 clones, 85% to 90% seen once. This specimen consisted of CD4+ or CD8+ T cells sorted from blood, obtained in a trial of the OX40 agonist ivuxolimab. These receptors were obtained from an adult with an advanced solid tumor such as melanoma, head and neck, liver or kidney cancer.

This clone showed up just once. The chain carries TRBV9 and TRBJ2-7; the D gene is possibly TRBD1 (6 bases). The CDR3 sequence is 13 residues long. V lost 4 bases and J 3 bases, leaving 11 bases between the germline ends. The germline V gene encodes CDR1 SGDLS and CDR2 YYNGEE. The DNA for the CDR3 is TGTGCCAGCAGCCCCAGGGGAGACTACGAGCAGTACTTC. This sequence encodes CASSPRGDYEQYF. Supplemented by reference TRBV9 and TRBJ2-7, the full variable domain reads DSGVTQTPKHLITATGQRVTLRCSPRSGDLSVYWYQQSLDQGLQFLIQYYNGEERAKGNILERFSAQQFPDLHSELNLSSLELGDSALYFCASSPRGDYEQYFGPGTRLTVT.

The V and J genes are TRBV6-1 and TRBJ2-2; TRBD1 agrees at 9 bases. The CDR3 length is 14 residues. Germline V gives CDR1 MNHNS, CDR2 SASEGT. V shed 7 bases and J 5 bases; nucleotides not matched to a gene: 5. The CDR3 region is CASNRDRVTGELFF. The CDR3 DNA is TGTGCCAGCAACAGGGACAGGGTAACCGGGGAGCTGTTTTTT.

The V call is TRBV19, the J call TRBJ1-5; 7 positions match TRBD1. Germline CDR1 and CDR2: LNHDA and SQIVND (reference sequence). The CDR3 extends over 16 amino acids. After removal of 3 bases from V and 10 bases from J, the junction contained 15 bases not matched to a gene. CDR3 protein: CASSMGGGLGTFPQHF. Here the CDR3 DNA reads TGTGCCAGTAGTATGGGAGGGGGCTTAGGGACTTTTCCCCAGCATTTT. The complete variable domain, with remaining parts taken from reference TRBV19 and TRBJ1-5, reads DGGITQSPKYLFRKEGQNVTLSCEQNLNHDAMYWYRQDPGQGLRLIYYSQIVNDFQKGDIAEGYSVSREKKESFPLTVTSAQKNPTAFYLCASSMGGGLGTFPQHFGDGTRLSIL.

The sample holds a few counts of this clone. The V and J genes are TRBV7-2 and TRBJ1-5; maybe TRBD1 (5 bases). The germline V gene has CDR1 SGHTA and CDR2 FQGNSA. The V and J ends lost 4 bases and 4 bases respectively, with 8 bases between them. The CDR3 totals 13 residues. As DNA, the CDR3 is TGTGCCAGCAGCTCCCGGGGGAATCAGCCCCAGCATTTT. Translating it yields CASSSRGNQPQHF.

This clone was counted a single time. The chain combines TRBV6-6 with TRBJ2-7; D gene ambiguous. Germline CDR1 and CDR2: MNHNY and SVGAGI (reference sequence). V dropped 0 bases and J dropped 4 bases, with 16 bases sitting between them. The CDR3 is made up of 16 amino acids. The CDR3 protein is CASSYSSKQANYEQYF. CDR3 coding DNA: TGTGCCAGCAGTTACTCGAGTAAGCAGGCCAATTACGAGCAGTACTTC.

This sequence joins TRBV18 and TRBJ1-2, with TRBD1 as a possible D gene (6 bases). CDR1 is KGHSH and CDR2 is LQKENI in the germline V gene. The germline V and J ends were trimmed by 3 bases and 4 bases, with 15 bases remaining between them. The CDR3 is 15 amino acids. The DNA of the CDR3 is TGTGCCAGCTCACCCGTACAGGGCCATTTCTATGGCTACACCTTC. Protein product: CASSPVQGHFYGYTF.

V usage is TRBV5-1 and J usage is TRBJ1-1, with 9 bases aligning to TRBD1. CDR1 is SGHRS, CDR2 YFSETQ, per germline. This CDR3 has 15 amino acids. The junction had 8 bases not matched to a gene; V was cut back by 3 bases and J by 5 bases. The CDR3 loop is CASSWGDRDETEAFF. The CDR3 DNA is TGCGCCAGCAGCTGGGGGGACAGGGATGAAACTGAAGCTTTCTTT.

This chain links TRBV5-1 with TRBJ2-7, with 9 bases fitting TRBD1. The V and J ends lost 0 bases and 4 bases, in that order; junction bases with no gene match: 8. This CDR3 spans 16 amino acids. Germline V gene data show CDR1 as SGHRS and CDR2 as YFSETQ. CDR3: CASSLASPGQGYEQYF. The DNA of the CDR3 is TGCGCCAGCAGCTTGGCCTCCCCGGGACAGGGTTACGAGCAGTACTTC.

This clone was picked up a small number of times. This chain uses TRBV18 with TRBJ2-2; D is uncertain. Germline CDR1 reads KGHSH; CDR2 reads LQKENI. The CDR3 is made up of 14 amino acids. The V and J ends lost 2 bases and 7 bases respectively, with 11 bases between them. The CDR3 is CASSPADLRGELFF. The DNA for the CDR3 is TGTGCCAGCTCACCAGCCGACCTCCGCGGGGAGCTGTTTTTT.

In DNA form, the CDR3 reads TGTGCCAGCAGCTTATCGTCAGGGCCCCAGCCCCAGCATTTT. Translated: CASSLSSGPQPQHF. V gene TRBV7-9 combines with J gene TRBJ1-5; tentative D call: TRBD1 (5 bases). Germline V gene sequence: CDR1 SEHNR, CDR2 FQNEAQ (reference sequence). This CDR3 is 14 amino acids long. V was trimmed by 2 bases and J by 7 bases, leaving 12 bases between them.

The chain carries TRBV5-4 and TRBJ2-5; 7 bases are a match to TRBD1. The CDR3 sequence is 16 residues long. V trimming: 0 bases; J trimming: 3 bases; junction bases outside the gene matches: 8. Looked up from germline, CDR1 is SGHNT and CDR2 is YYREEE (reference sequence). CDR3 coding DNA: TGTGCCAGCAGCTTGGCCATGACGGGACAGAAAGAGACCCAGTACTTC. Translated: CASSLAMTGQKETQYF.

CDR3 nucleotides: TGTGCAAGTCGCTTAGGTCGGGCAATGAACACTGAAGCTTTCTTT. This translates into CASRLGRAMNTEAFF. The chain has TRBV12-2 and TRBJ1-1. TRBV12-2 is tagged as a pseudogene. The CDR3 has 15 amino acids.

J is TRBJ1-5 and V is TRBV5-4; D remains ambiguous. V shed 0 bases and J shed 3 bases, with 10 bases lying between them. Germline CDR1 SGHNT, CDR2 YYREEE (reference sequence). The CDR3 sequence is 15 residues long. Here the CDR3 DNA reads TGTGCCAGCAGCTTGGGTCCAGACGACAATCAGCCCCAGCATTTT. This gives the protein CASSLGPDDNQPQHF.

The chain carries TRBV29-1 and TRBJ1-1, with 10 bases aligning to TRBD1. Germline V gene data show CDR1 as SQVTM and CDR2 as ANQGSEA. The CDR3 sequence is 13 residues long. Trimming cost V 6 bases and J 4 bases; bases outside gene matches: 5. CDR3: CSVGTGDGTEAFF. The CDR3 nucleotides read TGCAGCGTGGGGACAGGGGATGGCACTGAAGCTTTCTTT.

The V gene is TRBV10-3, the J gene TRBJ2-2; 10 nucleotides line up with TRBD2. Germline-derived CDR1 and CDR2 are ENHRY and SYGVKD. The V segment lost 5 bases and the J segment 7 bases; nucleotides outside the gene matches: 13. The CDR3 is 17 amino acids. The CDR3 sequence is CAISSSTSGLKNGELFF. The CDR3 DNA reads as TGTGCCATCAGTTCTTCGACTAGCGGGTTAAAGAACGGGGAGCTGTTTTTT.

The chain is built from TRBV18 and TRBJ1-6; 8 bases agree with TRBD1. Germline CDR1 reads KGHSH; CDR2 reads LQKENI. The CDR3 sequence is 15 residues long. The V and J ends lost 2 bases and 5 bases, in that order; junction bases with no gene match: 2. For the CDR3, the DNA is TGTGCCAGCTCACCAACGGGACAGGATAATTCACCCCTCCACTTT. Protein product: CASSPTGQDNSPLHF.

The V gene is TRBV19, the J gene TRBJ2-3; D unresolved. Germline V gene data show CDR1 as LNHDA and CDR2 as SQIVND (reference sequence). This CDR3 contains 13 residues. V was pared by 0 bases and J by 4 bases, with 5 bases between. The CDR3 loop is CASSIDSPDTQYF. The CDR3 DNA reads as TGTGCCAGTAGTATAGACTCTCCAGATACGCAGTATTTT.

This sequence joins TRBV19 and TRBJ2-1, with 7 bases matching TRBD1. The CDR3 loop spans 16 amino acids. Germline loops: CDR1 LNHDA, CDR2 SQIVND (reference sequence). V gave up 3 bases and J gave up 3 bases; unmatched junction bases: 8. CDR3 coding DNA: TGTGCCAGTAGTATGGACACAGGGGTCGGCTACAATGAGCAGTTCTTC. Its translation is CASSMDTGVGYNEQFF.

The chain has TRBV29-1 and TRBJ1-1; 7 nucleotides line up with TRBD1. This CDR3 spans 13 amino acids. V was clipped by 2 bases and J by 1 base; unmatched bases: 1. Germline-derived CDR1 and CDR2 are SQVTM and ANQGSEA. CDR3 sequence (DNA): TGCAGCGTTGAATCAGGGGGGAACACTGAAGCTTTCTTT. It translates to CSVESGGNTEAFF.

This clone was detected only once. V is TRBV7-8 and J is TRBJ1-2; D gene unclear. V lost 0 bases to trimming and J lost 2 bases, with 10 bases between them. Germline V gives CDR1 SGHVS, CDR2 FQNEAQ. The CDR3 length is 15 residues. The CDR3 DNA reads TGTGCCAGCAGCTTAGCGGTATCGGGGAACTATGGCTACACCTTC. This sequence encodes CASSLAVSGNYGYTF.

This chain joins TRBV18 and TRBJ1-5; TRBD1 matches 10 bases. With 3 bases clipped from V and 8 bases from J, the junction kept 4 bases outside the gene matches. The CDR3 totals 14 residues. The germline V gene encodes CDR1 KGHSH and CDR2 LQKENI. The CDR3 spells CASSPTGGVEPQHF. CDR3 DNA: TGTGCCAGCTCACCGACAGGGGGCGTTGAGCCCCAGCATTTT.

The J gene is TRBJ1-1, the V gene TRBV6-5; D ambiguous. V was pared by 5 bases and J by 2 bases, with 3 bases between. CDR3 length: 11 amino acids. Germline V gene lookup returns CDR1 MNHEY and CDR2 SVGAGI. CDR3 DNA sequence: TGTGCCAGCAGTGGAAACACTGAAGCTTTCTTT. Translated: CASSGNTEAFF.

The rearrangement links TRBV10-3 to TRBJ1-1; D not resolved. The V end lost 0 bases, the J end lost 1 base, and 3 bases lay between the germline ends. The CDR3 is 13 amino acids. Germline CDR1 is ENHRY and CDR2 is SYGVKD. The CDR3 region is CAISESGNTEAFF. As DNA, the CDR3 is TGTGCCATCAGTGAGTCTGGGAACACTGAAGCTTTCTTT.

This clone was seen only a few times. V gene TRBV5-1 combines with J gene TRBJ2-2; D is unresolved. The CDR3 has 15 amino acids. Germline V gene data show CDR1 as SGHRS and CDR2 as YFSETQ. V dropped 0 bases and J dropped 1 base, with 7 bases sitting between them. The CDR3 here is CASSLAARNTGELFF. The CDR3 DNA follows: TGCGCCAGCAGCTTGGCCGCCAGGAACACCGGGGAGCTGTTTTTT.

The chain links TRBV18 to TRBJ2-3; D not resolved. From germline, CDR1 is KGHSH and CDR2 LQKENI. The CDR3 length is 19 residues. V lost 5 bases to trimming and J lost 6 bases, with 30 bases between them. The CDR3 is CASSSLNIRSNTFGDTQYF. In DNA, the CDR3 is TGTGCCAGCTCATCGCTTAATATCCGATCGAATACCTTTGGGGATACGCAGTATTTT.

In nucleotides, the CDR3 is TGCGCCAGCAGCCCGTCGACTAGCGGGGCAGGGGAGCTGTTTTTT. Amino acid sequence: CASSPSTSGAGELFF. V usage is TRBV5-1 and J usage is TRBJ2-2; 11 bases line up with TRBD2. Germline CDR1 reads SGHRS; CDR2 reads YFSETQ. The CDR3 consists of 15 residues. J gave up 8 bases and V 4 bases, and 7 bases lay outside the gene matches.

The chain carries TRBV30 and TRBJ2-5; 10 bases are a match to TRBD2. The CDR3 extends over 13 amino acids. CDR1 GTSNPN and CDR2 SVGIG come from the germline V gene (reference sequence). Losses at the gene ends were 5 bases for V and 5 bases for J; bases not matched to a gene: 5. CDR3 sequence (DNA): TGTGCCTGGGCCCTAGCGGGAGTCGAGACCCAGTACTTC. Its translation is CAWALAGVETQYF.

In this sample, this clone turned up once. The CDR3 region has the DNA TGCGCCAGCAGCTTGGTTGGGGGCTCCACAGATACGCAGTATTTT. Its protein is CASSLVGGSTDTQYF. This sequence joins TRBV5-1 and TRBJ2-3, with D perhaps TRBD1 (6 bases). Between the trimmed V and J ends, which lost 0 bases and 2 bases, there was a span of 10 bases. Germline CDR1 SGHRS, CDR2 YFSETQ. The CDR3 covers 15 residues.

This chain connects TRBV7-2 to TRBJ1-4, with TRBD1 matching over 9 bases. Unmatched junction bases numbered 5, after V lost 5 bases and J lost 7 bases. This CDR3 is built from 14 residues. Per the germline V gene, CDR1 is SGHTA and CDR2 is FQGNSA. CDR3 bases: TGTGCCAGCAGCCGCACAGGGGGCGGTGAAAAACTGTTTTTT. It codes for CASSRTGGGEKLFF.

V gene TRBV6-6 combines with J gene TRBJ1-1; D gene unclear. The CDR3 runs 11 residues. The germline V gene encodes CDR1 MNHNY and CDR2 SVGAGI (reference sequence). V was pared by 2 bases and J by 8 bases, with 6 bases between. The CDR3 nucleotides read TGTGCCAGCAGTTACCAGGCCGAAGCTTTCTTT. Translating gives CASSYQAEAFF.